One and the same sample provided the 4 T cell receptor beta chains below, sequenced in a study of CD4 T cells in lung cancer. The protocol was immunoSEQ multiplex PCR, while the TCRdb copy is restricted to in-frame clones and leaves out a portion. Of more than 9,000 clones in the sample, over 65% were seen once. At least 3 cm from the malignant lesion, non-adjacent lung tissue was taken from the same resection. Sequenced material: normal lung tissue taken away from the tumor. Receptors originate from a man aged 55 to 69 with non-small cell lung cancer.

V and J are TRBV2 and TRBJ2-4; tentative D call: TRBD1 (6 bases). V was clipped by 7 bases and J by 5 bases, with 12 bases between them. CDR3 length: 13 residues. Germline V lookup: CDR1 SNHLY, CDR2 FYNNEI. The CDR3 here is CASKPGHQNIQYF. DNA for the CDR3: TGTGCCAGCAAACCGGGACACCAAAACATTCAGTACTTC.

The chain has TRBV27 and TRBJ2-1; TRBD1 aligns across 9 bases. Germline V gene data show CDR1 as MNHEY and CDR2 as SMNVEV (reference sequence). CDR3 length: 17 residues. V was clipped by 3 bases and J by 7 bases; unmatched bases: 13. CDR3 region: CASSFAPPGQGRNEQFF. The CDR3 DNA reads TGTGCCAGCAGTTTCGCACCTCCGGGACAGGGTCGTAATGAGCAGTTCTTC.

CDR3 amino acids: CASSDDPTSGRRNEQFF. DNA for the CDR3: TGTGCCAGCAGCGATGACCCGACTAGCGGGAGGAGGAATGAGCAGTTCTTC. The rearrangement uses TRBV5-4 and TRBJ2-1, with 13 bases lining up with TRBD2. The CDR3 has 17 residues. J lost 7 bases, V lost 4 bases, and 11 bases had no gene match. The germline CDR1 and CDR2 sequences are SGHNT and YYREEE (reference sequence).

The chain couples TRBV2 to TRBJ2-3; 7 positions agree with TRBD2. Trimming removed 1 base from V and 3 bases from J; junction bases left unmatched: 7. Per the germline V gene, CDR1 is SNHLY and CDR2 is FYNNEI. The length of the CDR3 is 16 residues. CDR3: CASSEGWTSSTDTQYF. The CDR3 nucleotides are TGTGCCAGCAGTGAAGGTTGGACTAGTAGTACAGATACGCAGTATTTT.